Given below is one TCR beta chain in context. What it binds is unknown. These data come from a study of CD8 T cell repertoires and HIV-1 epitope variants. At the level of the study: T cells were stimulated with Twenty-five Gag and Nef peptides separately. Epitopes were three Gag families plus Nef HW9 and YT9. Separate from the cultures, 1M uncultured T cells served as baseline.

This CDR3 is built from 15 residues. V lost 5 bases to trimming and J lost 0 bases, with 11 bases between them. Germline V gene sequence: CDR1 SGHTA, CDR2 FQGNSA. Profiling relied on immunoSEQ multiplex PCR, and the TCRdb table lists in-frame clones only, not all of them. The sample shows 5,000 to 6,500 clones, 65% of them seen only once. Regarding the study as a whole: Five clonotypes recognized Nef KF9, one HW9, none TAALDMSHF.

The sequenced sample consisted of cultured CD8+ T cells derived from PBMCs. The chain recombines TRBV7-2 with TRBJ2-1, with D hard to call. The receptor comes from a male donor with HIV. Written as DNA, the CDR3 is TGTGCCAGCAGCATAACACCGGACTCCTACAATGAGCAGTTCTTC. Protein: CASSITPDSYNEQFF.